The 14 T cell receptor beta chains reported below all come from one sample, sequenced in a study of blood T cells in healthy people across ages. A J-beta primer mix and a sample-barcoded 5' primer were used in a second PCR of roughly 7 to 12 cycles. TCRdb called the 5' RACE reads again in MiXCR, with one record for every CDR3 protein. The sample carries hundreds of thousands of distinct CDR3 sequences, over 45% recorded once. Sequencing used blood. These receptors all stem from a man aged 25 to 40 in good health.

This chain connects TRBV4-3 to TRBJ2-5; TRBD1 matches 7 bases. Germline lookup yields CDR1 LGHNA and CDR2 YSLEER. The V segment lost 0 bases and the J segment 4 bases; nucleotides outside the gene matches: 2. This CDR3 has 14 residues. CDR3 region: CASSQEWDRETQYF. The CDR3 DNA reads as TGCGCCAGCAGCCAAGAATGGGACAGAGAGACCCAGTACTTC.

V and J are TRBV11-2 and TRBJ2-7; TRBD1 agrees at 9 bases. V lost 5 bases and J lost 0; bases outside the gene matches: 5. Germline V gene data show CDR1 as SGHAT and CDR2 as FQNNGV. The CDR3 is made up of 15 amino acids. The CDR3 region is CASSAGTGTSYEQYF. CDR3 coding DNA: TGTGCCAGCAGCGCCGGGACAGGGACCTCCTACGAGCAGTACTTC.

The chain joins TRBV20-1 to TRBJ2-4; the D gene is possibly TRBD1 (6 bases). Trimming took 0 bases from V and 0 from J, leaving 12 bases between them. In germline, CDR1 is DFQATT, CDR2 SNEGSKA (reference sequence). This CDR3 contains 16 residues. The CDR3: CSARDGGGLAKNIQYF. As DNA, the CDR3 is TGCAGTGCTAGAGATGGGGGCGGTCTAGCCAAAAACATTCAGTACTTC.

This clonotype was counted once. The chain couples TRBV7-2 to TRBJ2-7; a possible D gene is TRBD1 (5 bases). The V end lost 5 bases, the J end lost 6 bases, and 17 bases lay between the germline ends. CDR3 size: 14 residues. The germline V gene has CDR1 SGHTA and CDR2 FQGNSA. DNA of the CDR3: TGTGCCAGCAGCGCCTCCCAGGGTTTCCGCGAGCAGTACTTC. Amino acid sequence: CASSASQGFREQYF.

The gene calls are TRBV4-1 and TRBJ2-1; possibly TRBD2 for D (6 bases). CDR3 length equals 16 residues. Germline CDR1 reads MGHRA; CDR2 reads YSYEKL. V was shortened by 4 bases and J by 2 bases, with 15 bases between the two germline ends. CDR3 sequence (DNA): TGCGCCAGCAGCCTAAATAGCGGTGTCACCTACAATGAGCAGTTCTTC. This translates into CASSLNSGVTYNEQFF.

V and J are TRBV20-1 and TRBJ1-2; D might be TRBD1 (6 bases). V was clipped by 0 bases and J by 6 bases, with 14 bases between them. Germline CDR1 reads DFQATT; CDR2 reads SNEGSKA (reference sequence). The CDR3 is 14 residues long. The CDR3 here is CSARDPTGNDGYTF. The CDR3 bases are TGCAGTGCTAGAGACCCCACAGGGAATGATGGCTACACCTTC.

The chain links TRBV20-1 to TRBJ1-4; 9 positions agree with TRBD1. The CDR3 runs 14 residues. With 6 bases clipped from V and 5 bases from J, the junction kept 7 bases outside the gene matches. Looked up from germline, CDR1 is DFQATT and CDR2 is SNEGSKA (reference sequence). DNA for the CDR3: TGCAGTGCGGACCCTGGACAGGGGAATGAAAAACTGTTTTTT. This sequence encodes CSADPGQGNEKLFF.

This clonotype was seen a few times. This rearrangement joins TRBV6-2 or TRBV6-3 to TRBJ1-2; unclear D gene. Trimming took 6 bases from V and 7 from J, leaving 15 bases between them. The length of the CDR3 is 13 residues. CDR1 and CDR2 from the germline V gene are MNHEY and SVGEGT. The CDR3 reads CASSPRDKGGYTF. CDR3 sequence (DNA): TGTGCCAGCAGCCCCCGGGATAAAGGTGGCTACACCTTC.

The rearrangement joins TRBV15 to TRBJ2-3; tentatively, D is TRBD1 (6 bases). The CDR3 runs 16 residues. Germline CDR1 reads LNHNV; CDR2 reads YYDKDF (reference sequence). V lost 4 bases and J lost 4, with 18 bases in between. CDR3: CATSTGSHAGADTQYF. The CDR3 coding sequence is TGTGCCACCAGCACAGGGTCCCACGCAGGGGCAGATACGCAGTATTTT.

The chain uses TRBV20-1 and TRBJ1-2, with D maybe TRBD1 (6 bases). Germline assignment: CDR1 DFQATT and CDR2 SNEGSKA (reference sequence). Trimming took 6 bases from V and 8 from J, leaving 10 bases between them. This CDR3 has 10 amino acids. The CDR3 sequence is CSAGAWGYTF. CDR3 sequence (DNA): TGCAGTGCGGGGGCGTGGGGCTACACCTTC.

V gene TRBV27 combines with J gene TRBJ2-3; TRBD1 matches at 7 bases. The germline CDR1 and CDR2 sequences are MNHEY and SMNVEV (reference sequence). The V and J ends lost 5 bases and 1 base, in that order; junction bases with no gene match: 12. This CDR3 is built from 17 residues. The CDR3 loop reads CASSPLGTAPRTDTQYF. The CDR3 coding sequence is TGTGCCAGCAGTCCGCTCGGGACAGCACCACGCACAGATACGCAGTATTTT.

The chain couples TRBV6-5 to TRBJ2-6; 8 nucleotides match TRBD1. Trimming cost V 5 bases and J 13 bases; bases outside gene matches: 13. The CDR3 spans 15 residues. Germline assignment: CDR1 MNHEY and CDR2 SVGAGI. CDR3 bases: TGTGCCAGCAGTGCGTCCCCGGGACAGGCAATAGTCCTGACTTTC. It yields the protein CASSASPGQAIVLTF.

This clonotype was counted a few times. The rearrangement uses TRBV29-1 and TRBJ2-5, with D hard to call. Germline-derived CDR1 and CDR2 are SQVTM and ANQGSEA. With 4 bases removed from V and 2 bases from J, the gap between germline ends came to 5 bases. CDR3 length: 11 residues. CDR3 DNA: TGCAGCGTTGCCGGACAAGAGACCCAGTACTTC. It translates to CSVAGQETQYF.

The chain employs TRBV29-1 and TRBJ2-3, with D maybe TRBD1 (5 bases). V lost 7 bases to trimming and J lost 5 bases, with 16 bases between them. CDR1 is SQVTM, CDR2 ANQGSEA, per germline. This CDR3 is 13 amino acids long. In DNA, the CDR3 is TGCAGCGGCCTCAATCAGGGCCGAGATACGCAGTATTTT. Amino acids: CSGLNQGRDTQYF.